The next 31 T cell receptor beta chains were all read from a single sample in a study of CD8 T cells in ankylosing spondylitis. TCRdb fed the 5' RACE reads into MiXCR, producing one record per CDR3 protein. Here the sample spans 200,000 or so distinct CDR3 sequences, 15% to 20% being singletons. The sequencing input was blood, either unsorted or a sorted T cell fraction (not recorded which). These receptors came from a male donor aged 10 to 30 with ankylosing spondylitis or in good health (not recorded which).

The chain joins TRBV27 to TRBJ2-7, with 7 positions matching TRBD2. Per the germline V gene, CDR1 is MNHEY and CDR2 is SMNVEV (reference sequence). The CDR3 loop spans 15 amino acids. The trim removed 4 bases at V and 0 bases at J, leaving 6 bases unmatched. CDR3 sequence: CASSSTSLSSYEQYV. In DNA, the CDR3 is TGTGCCAGCAGTTCGACTAGCCTCAGCTCCTACGAGCAGTACGTC.

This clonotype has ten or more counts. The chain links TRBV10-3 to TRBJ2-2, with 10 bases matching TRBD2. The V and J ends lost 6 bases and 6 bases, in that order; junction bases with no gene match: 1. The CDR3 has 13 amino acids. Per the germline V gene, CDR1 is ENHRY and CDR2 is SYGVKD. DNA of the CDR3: TGTGCCATCAGAGGGACTAGCGCCGGGGAGCTGTTTTTT. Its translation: CAIRGTSAGELFF.

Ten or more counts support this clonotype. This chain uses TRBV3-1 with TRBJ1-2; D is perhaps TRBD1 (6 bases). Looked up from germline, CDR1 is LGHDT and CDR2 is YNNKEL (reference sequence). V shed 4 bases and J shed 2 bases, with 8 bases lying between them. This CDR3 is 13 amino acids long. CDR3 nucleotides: TGTGCCAGCAGCCCGGGGGCGAACTATGGCTACACCTTC. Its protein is CASSPGANYGYTF. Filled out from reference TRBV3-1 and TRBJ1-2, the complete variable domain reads DTAVSQTPKYLVTQMGNDKSIKCEQNLGHDTMYWYKQDSKKFLKIMFSYNNKELIINETVPNRFSPKSPDKAHLNLHINSLELGDSAVYFCASSPGANYGYTFGSGTRLTVV.

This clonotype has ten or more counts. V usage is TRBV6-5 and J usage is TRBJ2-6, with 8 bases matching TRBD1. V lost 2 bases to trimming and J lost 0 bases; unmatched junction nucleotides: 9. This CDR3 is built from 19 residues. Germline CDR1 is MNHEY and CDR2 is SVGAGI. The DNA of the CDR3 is TGTGCCAGCAGTTACCTGGGACAGGTCCTTTCCTCTGGGGCCAACGTCCTGACTTTC. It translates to CASSYLGQVLSSGANVLTF.

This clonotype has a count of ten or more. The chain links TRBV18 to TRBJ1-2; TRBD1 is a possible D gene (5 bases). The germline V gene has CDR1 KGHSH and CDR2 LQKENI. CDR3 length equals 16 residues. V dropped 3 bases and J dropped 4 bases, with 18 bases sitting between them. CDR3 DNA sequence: TGTGCCAGCTCACCGTTCACCGGGACGGATCTCTATGGCTACACCTTC. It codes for CASSPFTGTDLYGYTF.

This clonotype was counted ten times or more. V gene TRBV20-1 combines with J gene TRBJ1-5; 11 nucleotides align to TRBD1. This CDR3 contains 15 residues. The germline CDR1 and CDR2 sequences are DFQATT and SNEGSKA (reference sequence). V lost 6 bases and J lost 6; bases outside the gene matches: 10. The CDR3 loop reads CSARTDRGLGQPQHF. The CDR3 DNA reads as TGCAGTGCCCGGACGGACAGGGGGCTAGGTCAGCCCCAGCATTTT.

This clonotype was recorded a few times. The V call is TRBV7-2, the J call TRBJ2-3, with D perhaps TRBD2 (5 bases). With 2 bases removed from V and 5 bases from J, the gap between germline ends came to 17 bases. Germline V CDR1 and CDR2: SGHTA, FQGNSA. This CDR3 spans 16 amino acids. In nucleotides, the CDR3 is TGTGCCAGCAGCTTACGGGCGGGCCCGCATTTAGATACGCAGTATTTT. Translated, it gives CASSLRAGPHLDTQYF.

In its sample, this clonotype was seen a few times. The CDR3 reads CASSTGGHQFF. Written as DNA, the CDR3 is TGTGCCAGTAGCACAGGGGGCCACCAGTTCTTC. The chain carries TRBV19 and TRBJ2-1; 9 positions match TRBD1. The CDR3 has 11 amino acids. The trim removed 6 bases at V and 13 bases at J, leaving 4 bases unmatched. The germline gives CDR1 LNHDA, CDR2 SQIVND (reference sequence).

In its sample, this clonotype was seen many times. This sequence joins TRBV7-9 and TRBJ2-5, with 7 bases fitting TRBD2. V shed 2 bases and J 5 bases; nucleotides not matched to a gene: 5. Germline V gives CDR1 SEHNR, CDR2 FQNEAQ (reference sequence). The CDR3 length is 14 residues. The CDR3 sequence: CASSLLAEGETQYF. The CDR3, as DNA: TGTGCCAGCAGCTTACTAGCGGAGGGGGAGACCCAGTACTTC. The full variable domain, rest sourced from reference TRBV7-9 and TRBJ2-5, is DTGVSQNPRHKITKRGQNVTFRCDPISEHNRLYWYRQTLGQGPEFLTYFQNEAQLEKSRLLSDRFSAERPKGSFSTLEIQRTEQGDSAMYLCASSLLAEGETQYFGPGTRLLVL.

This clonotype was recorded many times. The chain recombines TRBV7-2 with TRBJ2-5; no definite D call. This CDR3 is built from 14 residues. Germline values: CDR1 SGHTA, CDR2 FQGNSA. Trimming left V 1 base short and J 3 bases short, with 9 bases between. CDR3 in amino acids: CASSLVAFKETQYF. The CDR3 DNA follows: TGTGCCAGCAGCTTAGTGGCGTTTAAAGAGACCCAGTACTTC.

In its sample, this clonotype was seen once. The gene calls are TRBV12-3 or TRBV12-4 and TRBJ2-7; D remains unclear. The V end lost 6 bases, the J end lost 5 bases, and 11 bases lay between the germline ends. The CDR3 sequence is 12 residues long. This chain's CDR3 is CASRGSQDEQYF. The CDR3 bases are TGTGCCAGCAGAGGCTCCCAAGACGAGCAGTACTTC.

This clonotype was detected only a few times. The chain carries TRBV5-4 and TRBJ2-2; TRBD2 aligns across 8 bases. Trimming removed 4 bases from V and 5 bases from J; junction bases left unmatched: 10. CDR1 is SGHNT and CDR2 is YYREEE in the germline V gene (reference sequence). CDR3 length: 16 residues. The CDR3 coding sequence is TGTGCCAGCAGCGATTCCGGGCGGGAGGATACCGGGGAGCTGTTTTTT. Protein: CASSDSGREDTGELFF.

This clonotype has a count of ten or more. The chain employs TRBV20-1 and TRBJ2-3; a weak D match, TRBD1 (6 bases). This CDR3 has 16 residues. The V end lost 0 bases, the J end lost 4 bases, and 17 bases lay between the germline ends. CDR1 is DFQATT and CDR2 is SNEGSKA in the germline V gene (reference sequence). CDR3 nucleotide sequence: TGCAGTGCTAGAGATCCCGAGGGGGTGCGGTCAGATACGCAGTATTTT. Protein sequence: CSARDPEGVRSDTQYF.

CDR3 bases: TGCAGTATCTCCCTGGGGGGGATCAATGAGCAGTTCTTC. It specifies CSISLGGINEQFF. The genes are TRBV29-1 and TRBJ2-1; TRBD2 matches at 7 bases. The CDR3 has 13 residues. The germline V gene has CDR1 SQVTM and CDR2 ANQGSEA.

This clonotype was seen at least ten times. DNA for the CDR3: TGTGCCAGCAGCTTCAGACAGGGGCGCTATGGCTACACCTTC. It encodes CASSFRQGRYGYTF. The rearrangement links TRBV5-6 to TRBJ1-2, with 8 bases identical to TRBD1. The CDR3 covers 14 residues. The V gene end was trimmed by 2 bases and the J gene end by 4 bases; junction bases not matched to a gene: 4. Germline CDR1 is SGHDT and CDR2 is YYEEEE.

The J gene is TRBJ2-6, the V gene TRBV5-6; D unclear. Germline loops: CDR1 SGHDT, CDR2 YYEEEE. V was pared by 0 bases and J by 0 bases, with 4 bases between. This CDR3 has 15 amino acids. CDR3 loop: CASSLGRSGANVLTF. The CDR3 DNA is TGTGCCAGCAGCTTGGGCCGCTCTGGGGCCAACGTCCTGACTTTC.

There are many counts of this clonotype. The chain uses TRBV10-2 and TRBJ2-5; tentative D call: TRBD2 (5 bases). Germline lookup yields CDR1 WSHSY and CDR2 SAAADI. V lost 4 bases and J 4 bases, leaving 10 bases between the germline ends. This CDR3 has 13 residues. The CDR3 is CASSGTRIETQYF. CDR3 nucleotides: TGCGCCAGCAGTGGAACTAGGATAGAGACCCAGTACTTC.

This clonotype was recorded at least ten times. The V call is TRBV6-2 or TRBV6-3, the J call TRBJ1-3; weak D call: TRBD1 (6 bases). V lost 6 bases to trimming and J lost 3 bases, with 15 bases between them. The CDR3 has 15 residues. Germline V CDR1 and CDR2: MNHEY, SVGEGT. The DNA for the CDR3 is TGTGCCAGCAGCCGGACAGCTAACTTTGGAAACACCATATATTTT. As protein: CASSRTANFGNTIYF.

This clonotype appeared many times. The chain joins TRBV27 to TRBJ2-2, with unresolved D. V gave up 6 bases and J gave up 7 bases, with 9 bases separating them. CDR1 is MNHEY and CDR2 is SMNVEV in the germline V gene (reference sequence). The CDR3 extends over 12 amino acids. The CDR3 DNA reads TGTGCCAGCAGACCTCCCGGCGGGGAGCTGTTTTTT. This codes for CASRPPGGELFF.

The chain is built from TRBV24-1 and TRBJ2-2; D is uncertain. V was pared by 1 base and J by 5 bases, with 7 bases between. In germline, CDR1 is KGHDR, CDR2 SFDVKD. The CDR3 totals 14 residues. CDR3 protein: CATSDLIGTGELFF. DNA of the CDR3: TGTGCCACCAGTGATTTAATCGGAACCGGGGAGCTGTTTTTT.

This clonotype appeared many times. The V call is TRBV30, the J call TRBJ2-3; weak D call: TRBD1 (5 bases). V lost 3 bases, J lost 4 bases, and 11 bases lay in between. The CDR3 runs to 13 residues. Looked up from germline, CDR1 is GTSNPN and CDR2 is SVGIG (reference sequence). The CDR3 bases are TGTGCCTGGAGATTAATAGGGGCAGATACGCAGTATTTT. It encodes CAWRLIGADTQYF.

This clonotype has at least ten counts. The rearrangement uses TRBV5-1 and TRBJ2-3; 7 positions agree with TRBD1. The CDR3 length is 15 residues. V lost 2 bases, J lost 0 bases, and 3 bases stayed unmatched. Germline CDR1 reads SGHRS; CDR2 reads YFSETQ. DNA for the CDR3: TGCGCCAGCAGCTTAGGGACAGTGAGCACAGATACGCAGTATTTT. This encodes CASSLGTVSTDTQYF.

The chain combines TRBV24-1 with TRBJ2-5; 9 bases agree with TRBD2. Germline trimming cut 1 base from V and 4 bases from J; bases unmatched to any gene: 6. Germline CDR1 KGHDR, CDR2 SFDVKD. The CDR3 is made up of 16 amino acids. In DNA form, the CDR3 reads TGTGCCACCAGTGATTTCAAGCGGGAGGCGACAGAGACCCAGTACTTC. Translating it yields CATSDFKREATETQYF.

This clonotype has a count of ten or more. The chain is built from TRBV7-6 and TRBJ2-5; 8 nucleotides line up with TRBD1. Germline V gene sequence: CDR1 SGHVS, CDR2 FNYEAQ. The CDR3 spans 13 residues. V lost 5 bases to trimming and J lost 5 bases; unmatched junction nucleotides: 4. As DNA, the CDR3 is TGTGCCAGCAGCAAGGACAGGGCCGAGACCCAGTACTTC. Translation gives CASSKDRAETQYF.

The CDR3 sequence: CASSSGGGNNEQFF. The CDR3 region has the DNA TGCGCCAGCAGTAGTGGCGGGGGTAACAATGAGCAGTTCTTC. The rearrangement joins TRBV10-2 to TRBJ2-1, with 7 bases that match TRBD2. Trimming at V came to 5 bases and at J to 5 bases, leaving 6 bases not matched to a gene. CDR1 WSHSY and CDR2 SAAADI come from the germline V gene. The CDR3 has 14 residues.

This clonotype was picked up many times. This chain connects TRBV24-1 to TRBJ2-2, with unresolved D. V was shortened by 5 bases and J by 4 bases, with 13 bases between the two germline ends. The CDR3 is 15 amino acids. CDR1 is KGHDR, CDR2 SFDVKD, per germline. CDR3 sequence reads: CATSGLAGGTGELFF. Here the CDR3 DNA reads TGTGCCACCAGTGGATTGGCCGGCGGCACCGGGGAGCTGTTTTTT.

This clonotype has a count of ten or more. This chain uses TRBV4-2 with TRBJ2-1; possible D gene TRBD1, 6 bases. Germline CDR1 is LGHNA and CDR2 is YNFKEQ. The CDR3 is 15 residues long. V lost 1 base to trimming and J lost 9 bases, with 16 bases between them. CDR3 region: CASSQGQVGRSEQFF. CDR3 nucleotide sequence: TGTGCCAGCAGCCAAGGACAGGTGGGGCGAAGTGAGCAGTTCTTC.

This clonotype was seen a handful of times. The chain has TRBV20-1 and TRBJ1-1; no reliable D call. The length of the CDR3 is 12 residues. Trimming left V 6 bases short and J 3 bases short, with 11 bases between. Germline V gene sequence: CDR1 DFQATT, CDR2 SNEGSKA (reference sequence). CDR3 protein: CSASPGDTEAFF. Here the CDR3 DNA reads TGCAGTGCCAGCCCTGGGGACACTGAAGCTTTCTTT.

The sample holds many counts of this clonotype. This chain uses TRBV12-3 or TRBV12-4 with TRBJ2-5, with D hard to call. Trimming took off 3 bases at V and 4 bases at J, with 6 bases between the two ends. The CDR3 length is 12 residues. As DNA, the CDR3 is TGTGCCAGCAGTTTGAATGGAGAGACCCAGTACTTC. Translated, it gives CASSLNGETQYF.

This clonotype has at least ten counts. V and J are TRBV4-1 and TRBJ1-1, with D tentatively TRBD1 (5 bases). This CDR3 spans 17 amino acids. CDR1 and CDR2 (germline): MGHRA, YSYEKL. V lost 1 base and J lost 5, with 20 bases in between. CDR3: CASSQVKGYGGKTEAFF. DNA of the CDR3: TGCGCCAGCAGCCAAGTTAAGGGGTACGGGGGAAAAACTGAAGCTTTCTTT.

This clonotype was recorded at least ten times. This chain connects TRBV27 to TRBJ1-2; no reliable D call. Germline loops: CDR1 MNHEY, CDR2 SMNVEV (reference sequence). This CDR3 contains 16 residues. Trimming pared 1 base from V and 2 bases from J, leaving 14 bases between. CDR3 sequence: CASSLYWKMGNYGYTF. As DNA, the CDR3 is TGTGCCAGCAGTTTATACTGGAAAATGGGAAACTATGGCTACACCTTC.